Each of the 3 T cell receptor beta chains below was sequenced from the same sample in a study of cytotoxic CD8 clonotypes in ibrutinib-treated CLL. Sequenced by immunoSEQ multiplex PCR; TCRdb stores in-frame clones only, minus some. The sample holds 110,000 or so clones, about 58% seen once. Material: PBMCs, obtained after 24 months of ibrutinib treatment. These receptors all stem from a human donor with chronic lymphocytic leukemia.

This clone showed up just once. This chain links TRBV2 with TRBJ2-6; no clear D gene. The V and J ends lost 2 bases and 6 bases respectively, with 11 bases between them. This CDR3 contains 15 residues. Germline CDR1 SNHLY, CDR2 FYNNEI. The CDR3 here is CASSETESVANVLTF. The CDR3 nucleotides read TGTGCCAGCAGTGAAACCGAGTCAGTGGCCAACGTCCTGACTTTC. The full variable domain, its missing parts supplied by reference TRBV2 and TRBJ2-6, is EPEVTQTPSHQVTQMGQEVILRCVPISNHLYFYWYRQILGQKVEFLVSFYNNEISEKSEIFDDQFSVERPDGSNFTLKIRSTKLEDSAMYFCASSETESVANVLTFGAGSRLTVL.

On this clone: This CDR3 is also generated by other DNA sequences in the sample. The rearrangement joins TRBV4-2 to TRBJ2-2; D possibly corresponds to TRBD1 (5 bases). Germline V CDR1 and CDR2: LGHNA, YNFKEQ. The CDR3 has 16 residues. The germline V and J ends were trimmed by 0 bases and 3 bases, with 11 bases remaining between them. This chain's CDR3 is CASSQDLQVYTGELFF. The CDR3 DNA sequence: TGTGCCAGCAGCCAAGATCTACAGGTATACACCGGGGAGCTGTTTTTT.

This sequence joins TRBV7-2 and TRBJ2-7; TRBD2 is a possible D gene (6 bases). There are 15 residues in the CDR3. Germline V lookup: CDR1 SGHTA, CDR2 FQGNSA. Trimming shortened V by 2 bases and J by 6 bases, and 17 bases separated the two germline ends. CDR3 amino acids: CASSLLRGTLSEQYF. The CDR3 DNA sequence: TGTGCCAGCAGCTTACTGCGGGGAACCCTCTCCGAGCAGTACTTC. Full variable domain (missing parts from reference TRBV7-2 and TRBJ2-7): GAGVSQSPSNKVTEKGKDVELRCDPISGHTALYWYRQSLGQGLEFLIYFQGNSAPDKSGLPSDRFSAERTGGSVSTLTIQRTQQEDSAVYLCASSLLRGTLSEQYFGPGTRLTVT.